This passage covers 21 T cell receptor beta chains from one sample sequenced in a study of spatial heterogeneity in lung cancer. The time point is: sample taken at primary tumor resection. The study sequenced unsorted whole RNA from tumor, nontumor lung or frozen PBMC. TCRdb re-derived calls from the 5' RACE reads in MiXCR, one entry per CDR3 protein. This table has more than 8,000 distinct CDR3 sequences, approximately 5% appearing once. This specimen was PBMCs, taken at surgery. All receptors derive from a male donor with early-stage non-small cell lung cancer.

This clonotype is labeled as medium-sized. The genes are TRBV7-2 and TRBJ2-5; no firm D call. Trimming removed 4 bases at V and 5 bases at J, with 5 bases between. The length of the CDR3 is 11 residues. CDR1 and CDR2 from the germline V gene are SGHTA and FQGNSA. The CDR3 sequence: CASSSLETQYF. The CDR3 DNA is TGTGCCAGCAGCTCGTTGGAGACCCAGTACTTC.

Only a few counts were recorded for this clonotype. V gene TRBV20-1 combines with J gene TRBJ1-6, with unresolved D. This CDR3 comprises 14 residues. CDR1 is DFQATT, CDR2 SNEGSKA, per germline (reference sequence). V was cut by 1 base and J by 7 bases, with 11 bases left in between. In nucleotides, the CDR3 is TGCAGTGCTAGAGTCGGCGGGTTAAATTCACCCCTCCACTTT. Translated, it gives CSARVGGLNSPLHF.

Judged by abundance, this clonotype is medium-sized. The rearrangement uses TRBV29-1 and TRBJ2-1; D unresolved. This CDR3 has 11 amino acids. Germline-derived CDR1 and CDR2 are SQVTM and ANQGSEA. The CDR3 protein is CSERSYNEQFF. The CDR3 DNA is TGCAGTGAGAGGTCCTACAATGAGCAGTTCTTC.

This clonotype is medium-sized (0.01 to 0.1%). This sequence joins TRBV3-1 and TRBJ1-2, with 11 bases matching TRBD1. CDR1 is LGHDT, CDR2 YNNKEL, per germline (reference sequence). Trimming cost V 2 bases and J 7 bases; bases outside gene matches: 6. The CDR3 runs to 15 residues. Here the CDR3 reads CASSQRDRGFGGYTF. The CDR3 nucleotides read TGTGCCAGCAGCCAACGGGACAGGGGGTTCGGTGGCTACACCTTC.

The chain carries TRBV20-1 and TRBJ2-1; the match to TRBD2 covers 9 bases. Germline lookup yields CDR1 DFQATT and CDR2 SNEGSKA (reference sequence). V shed 0 bases and J 8 bases; nucleotides not matched to a gene: 8. The CDR3 runs to 15 residues. The chain's CDR3 is CSAREAAGGWYEQFF. The CDR3, as DNA: TGCAGTGCTAGAGAGGCAGCGGGAGGTTGGTATGAGCAGTTCTTC.

This clonotype was recorded at least ten times. J is TRBJ2-3 and V is TRBV3-1; D is possibly TRBD2 (6 bases). V was trimmed by 0 bases and J by 4 bases, leaving 14 bases between them. Germline loops: CDR1 LGHDT, CDR2 YNNKEL (reference sequence). This CDR3 contains 16 residues. The CDR3 is CASSQDRSSGPDTQYF. In nucleotides, the CDR3 is TGTGCCAGCAGCCAAGATAGGTCAAGCGGGCCAGATACGCAGTATTTT.

In its sample, this clonotype was seen many times. This chain links TRBV6-2 or TRBV6-3 with TRBJ2-1; TRBD2 might be the D (6 bases). Looked up from germline, CDR1 is MNHEY and CDR2 is SVGEGT. The CDR3 is made up of 15 amino acids. V lost 2 bases and J lost 6, with 14 bases in between. The CDR3 nucleotides read TGTGCCAGCAGTTACGGGACTGCCGTTGGCAATGAGCAGTTCTTC. Its protein product is CASSYGTAVGNEQFF.

This clonotype is labeled medium-sized. J is TRBJ2-7 and V is TRBV10-1; 11 bases align to TRBD2. The CDR3 length is 17 residues. Germline-derived CDR1 and CDR2 are WNHNN and SYGVQD (reference sequence). V was pared by 3 bases and J by 4 bases, with 11 bases of the junction left unmatched. The CDR3 is CASSDHNSSGGPYEQYF. The CDR3 coding sequence is TGCGCCAGCAGTGATCACAATTCTAGCGGGGGGCCTTACGAGCAGTACTTC.

This clonotype counts as medium-sized. This rearrangement joins TRBV28 to TRBJ2-5; the match to TRBD1 covers 7 bases. CDR1 and CDR2 (germline): MDHEN, SYDVKM. The CDR3 is 13 amino acids. V lost 6 bases and J lost 3; bases outside the gene matches: 4. CDR3 DNA sequence: TGTGCCAGCAGCAAGACAGGGAAAGAGACCCAGTACTTC. Translating it yields CASSKTGKETQYF.

In its sample, this clonotype was seen many times. The chain uses TRBV20-1 and TRBJ2-7; D perhaps matches TRBD1 (6 bases). Trimming shortened V by 7 bases and J by 5 bases, and 24 bases separated the two germline ends. CDR3 length: 15 amino acids. Germline V CDR1 and CDR2: DFQATT, SNEGSKA (reference sequence). CDR3 amino acids: CSVPPSRGSRDEQYF. CDR3 DNA sequence: TGCAGTGTCCCCCCCTCCAGGGGTTCGCGCGACGAGCAGTACTTC.

This chain connects TRBV7-2 to TRBJ2-3; D possibly uses TRBD1 or TRBD2 (5 bases each). CDR1 and CDR2 from the germline V gene are SGHTA and FQGNSA. Trimming pared 5 bases from V and 6 bases from J, leaving 15 bases between. The CDR3 sequence is 14 residues long. In nucleotides, the CDR3 is TGTGCCAGCAGCCCCGATCCGGGGCCGGATACGCAGTATTTT. It encodes CASSPDPGPDTQYF.

This clonotype is judged medium-sized (0.01 to 0.1%). CDR3 region: CASSQAAQVGTEAFF. CDR3 DNA: TGTGCCAGCAGCCAAGCAGCTCAGGTAGGCACTGAAGCTTTCTTT. V usage is TRBV3-1 and J usage is TRBJ1-1, with no clear D. V was pared by 1 base and J by 4 bases, with 13 bases between. CDR3 size: 15 residues. Germline loops: CDR1 LGHDT, CDR2 YNNKEL (reference sequence).

This chain uses TRBV28 with TRBJ2-3; the match to TRBD2 covers 8 bases. Germline-derived CDR1 and CDR2 are MDHEN and SYDVKM. Trimming removed 4 bases from V and 4 bases from J; junction bases left unmatched: 4. The CDR3 runs to 14 residues. CDR3 residues: CASSSGLGPDTQYF. As DNA, the CDR3 is TGTGCCAGCAGTTCGGGACTAGGGCCAGATACGCAGTATTTT.

This clonotype was recorded many times. V gene TRBV5-6 combines with J gene TRBJ2-1; 7 positions match TRBD2. In germline, CDR1 is SGHDT, CDR2 YYEEEE. The CDR3 covers 14 residues. V was pared by 5 bases and J by 5 bases, with 7 bases of the junction left unmatched. Here the CDR3 reads CASRSGVLNNEQFF. CDR3 in DNA: TGTGCCAGCAGAAGCGGGGTTCTAAACAATGAGCAGTTCTTC.

This clonotype turned up a few times. The chain has TRBV6-6 and TRBJ2-5, with a possible D match to TRBD2 (5 bases). The germline gives CDR1 MNHNY, CDR2 SVGAGI (reference sequence). The CDR3 consists of 12 residues. Trimming removed 7 bases at V and 5 bases at J, with 11 bases between. The CDR3 protein is CASNEGRETQYF. The CDR3 DNA follows: TGTGCCAGCAATGAGGGCAGGGAGACCCAGTACTTC.

Many counts were recorded for this clonotype. The chain links TRBV5-6 to TRBJ2-4; 8 positions agree with TRBD1. This CDR3 region has 14 residues. Germline CDR1 SGHDT, CDR2 YYEEEE. After removal of 4 bases from V and 7 bases from J, the junction contained 7 bases not matched to a gene. The CDR3, as DNA: TGTGCCAGCAGCCGTAGGGACAGGAAGAACATTCAGTACTTC. Amino acids: CASSRRDRKNIQYF. The full variable domain, rest sourced from reference TRBV5-6 and TRBJ2-4, is DAGVTQSPTHLIKTRGQQVTLRCSPKSGHDTVSWYQQALGQGPQFIFQYYEEEERQRGNFPDRFSGHQFPNYSSELNVNALLLGDSALYLCASSRRDRKNIQYFGAGTRLSVL.

This clonotype occurred a few times. The chain links TRBV18 to TRBJ2-3; D is perhaps TRBD1 (5 bases). V was trimmed by 5 bases and J by 0 bases, leaving 27 bases between them. This CDR3 comprises 20 residues. Per germline, CDR1 KGHSH and CDR2 LQKENI. The CDR3: CASSGTATGPKDKSTDTQYF. The CDR3 DNA sequence: TGTGCCAGCTCAGGTACGGCGACGGGTCCTAAGGACAAGAGCACAGATACGCAGTATTTT.

This clonotype came up a few times. The chain joins TRBV20-1 to TRBJ2-7; D ambiguous. The germline V and J ends were trimmed by 3 bases and 0 bases, with 12 bases remaining between them. CDR1 is DFQATT, CDR2 SNEGSKA, per germline (reference sequence). This CDR3 region has 14 residues. Written as DNA, the CDR3 is TGCAGTGCTAGTCTGCGCAGCATCTCCTACGAGCAGTACTTC. Translated, it gives CSASLRSISYEQYF.

By proportion, this clonotype is medium-sized. The chain links TRBV5-1 to TRBJ2-3; 9 bases agree with TRBD2. The junction had 2 bases not matched to a gene; V was cut back by 1 base and J by 2 bases. CDR1 is SGHRS, CDR2 YFSETQ, per germline. This CDR3 comprises 15 residues. The CDR3 is CASSLTGLATDTQYF. CDR3 coding DNA: TGCGCCAGCAGCTTGACGGGACTAGCCACAGATACGCAGTATTTT.

This clonotype was recorded many times. CDR3 DNA sequence: TGTGCCAGCAGCGGTGCCGCCCCGGTGTGGCAAGAGACCCAGTACTTC. It yields the protein CASSGAAPVWQETQYF. The gene calls are TRBV5-5 and TRBJ2-5; D gene ambiguous. Trimming left V 4 bases short and J 2 bases short, with 18 bases between. Germline V gene data show CDR1 as SGHKS and CDR2 as YYEKEE (reference sequence). This CDR3 is 16 amino acids long.

This clonotype was counted at least ten times. CDR3 coding DNA: TGTGCCATCAGAAACGCGAGCTCTGGAAACACCATATATTTT. Translated, it gives CAIRNASSGNTIYF. The chain carries TRBV10-3 and TRBJ1-3; D is unresolved. The germline V gene encodes CDR1 ENHRY and CDR2 SYGVKD. V lost 6 bases and J lost 0, with 9 bases in between. The CDR3 sequence is 14 residues long.